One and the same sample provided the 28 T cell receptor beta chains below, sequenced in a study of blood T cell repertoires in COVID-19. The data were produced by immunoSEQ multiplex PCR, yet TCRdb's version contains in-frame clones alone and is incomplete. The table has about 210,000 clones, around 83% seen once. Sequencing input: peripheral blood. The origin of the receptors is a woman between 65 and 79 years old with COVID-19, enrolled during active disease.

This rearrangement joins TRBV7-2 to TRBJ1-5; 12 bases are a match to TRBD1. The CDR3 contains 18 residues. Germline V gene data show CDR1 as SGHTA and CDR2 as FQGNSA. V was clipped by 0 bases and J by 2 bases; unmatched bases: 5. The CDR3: CASSLAGTGGLGNQPQHF. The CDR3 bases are TGTGCCAGCAGCTTAGCGGGGACAGGGGGCTTAGGCAATCAGCCCCAGCATTTT.

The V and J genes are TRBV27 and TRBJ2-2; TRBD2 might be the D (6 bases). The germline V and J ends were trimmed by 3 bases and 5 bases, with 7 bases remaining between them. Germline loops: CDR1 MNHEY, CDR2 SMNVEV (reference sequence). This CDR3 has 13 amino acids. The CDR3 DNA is TGTGCCAGCAGTTTTCGGGAGACCGGGGAGCTGTTTTTT. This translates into CASSFRETGELFF.

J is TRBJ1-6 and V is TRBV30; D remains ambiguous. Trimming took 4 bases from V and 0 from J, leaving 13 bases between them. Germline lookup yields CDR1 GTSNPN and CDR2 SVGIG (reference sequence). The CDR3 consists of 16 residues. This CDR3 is CAWTSLARSYNSPLHF. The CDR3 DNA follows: TGTGCCTGGACTTCCCTAGCGCGCTCCTATAATTCACCCCTCCACTTT.

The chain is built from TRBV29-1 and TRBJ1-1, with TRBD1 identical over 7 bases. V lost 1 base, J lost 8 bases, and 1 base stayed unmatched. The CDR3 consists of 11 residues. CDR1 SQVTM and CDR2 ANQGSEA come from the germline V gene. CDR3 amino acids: CSVEAQGEAFF. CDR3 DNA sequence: TGCAGCGTTGAAGCACAGGGGGAAGCTTTCTTT.

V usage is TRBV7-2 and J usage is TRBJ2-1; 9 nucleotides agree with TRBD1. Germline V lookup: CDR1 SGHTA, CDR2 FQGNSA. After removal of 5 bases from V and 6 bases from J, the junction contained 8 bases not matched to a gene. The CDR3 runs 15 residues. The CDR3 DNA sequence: TGTGCCAGCAGCCGGGACAGGGCAGCGGGCAATGAGCAGTTCTTC. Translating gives CASSRDRAAGNEQFF. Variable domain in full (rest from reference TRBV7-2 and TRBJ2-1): GAGVSQSPSNKVTEKGKDVELRCDPISGHTALYWYRQSLGQGLEFLIYFQGNSAPDKSGLPSDRFSAERTGGSVSTLTIQRTQQEDSAVYLCASSRDRAAGNEQFFGPGTRLTVL.

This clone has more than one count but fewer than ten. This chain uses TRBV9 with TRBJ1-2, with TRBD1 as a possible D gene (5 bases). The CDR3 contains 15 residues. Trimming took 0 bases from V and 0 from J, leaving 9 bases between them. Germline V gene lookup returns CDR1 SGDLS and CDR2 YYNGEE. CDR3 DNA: TGTGCCAGCAGCGTAGGACTAGGGGCTAACTATGGCTACACCTTC. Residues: CASSVGLGANYGYTF.

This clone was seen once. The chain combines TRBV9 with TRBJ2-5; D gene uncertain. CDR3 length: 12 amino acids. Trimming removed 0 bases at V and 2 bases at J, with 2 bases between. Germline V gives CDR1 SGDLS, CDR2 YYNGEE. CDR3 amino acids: CASSVVQETQYF. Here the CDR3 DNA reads TGTGCCAGCAGCGTAGTACAAGAGACCCAGTACTTC.

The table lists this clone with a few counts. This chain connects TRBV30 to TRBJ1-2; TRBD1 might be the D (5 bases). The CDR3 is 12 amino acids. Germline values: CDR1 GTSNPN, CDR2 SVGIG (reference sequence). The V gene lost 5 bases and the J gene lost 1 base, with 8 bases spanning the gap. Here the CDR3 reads CAWDGGNYGYTF. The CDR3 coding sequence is TGTGCCTGGGACGGGGGTAACTATGGCTACACCTTC.

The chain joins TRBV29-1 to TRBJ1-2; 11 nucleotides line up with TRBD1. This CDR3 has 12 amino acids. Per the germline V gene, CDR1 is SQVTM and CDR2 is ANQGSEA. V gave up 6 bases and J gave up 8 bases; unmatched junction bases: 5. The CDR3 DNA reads TGCAGCGTAGGACAGGGGGCAAGGGGCTACACCTTC. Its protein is CSVGQGARGYTF. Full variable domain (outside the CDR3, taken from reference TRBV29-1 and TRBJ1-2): SAVISQKPSRDICQRGTSLTIQCQVDSQVTMMFWYRQQPGQSLTLIATANQGSEATYESGFVIDKFPISRPNLTFSTLTVSNMSPEDSSIYLCSVGQGARGYTFGSGTRLTVV.

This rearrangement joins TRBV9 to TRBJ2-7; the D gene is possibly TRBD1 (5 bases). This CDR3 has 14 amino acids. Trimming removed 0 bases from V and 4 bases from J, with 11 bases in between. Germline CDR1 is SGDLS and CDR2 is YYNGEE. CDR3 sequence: CASSVGQGGYEQYF. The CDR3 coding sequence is TGTGCCAGCAGCGTAGGTCAGGGCGGATACGAGCAGTACTTC.

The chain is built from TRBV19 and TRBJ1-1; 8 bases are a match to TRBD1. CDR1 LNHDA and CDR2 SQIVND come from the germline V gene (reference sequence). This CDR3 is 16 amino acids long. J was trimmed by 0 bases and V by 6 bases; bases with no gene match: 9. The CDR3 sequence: CASSPSDRGVNTEAFF. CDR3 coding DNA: TGTGCCAGTAGCCCGTCAGACAGGGGAGTGAACACTGAAGCTTTCTTT. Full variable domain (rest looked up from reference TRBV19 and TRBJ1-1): DGGITQSPKYLFRKEGQNVTLSCEQNLNHDAMYWYRQDPGQGLRLIYYSQIVNDFQKGDIAEGYSVSREKKESFPLTVTSAQKNPTAFYLCASSPSDRGVNTEAFFGQGTRLTVV.

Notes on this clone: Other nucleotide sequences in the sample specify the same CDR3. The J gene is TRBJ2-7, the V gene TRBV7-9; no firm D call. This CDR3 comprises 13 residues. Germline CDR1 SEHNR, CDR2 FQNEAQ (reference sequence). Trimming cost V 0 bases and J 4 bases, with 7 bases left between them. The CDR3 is CASSLAVNYEQYF. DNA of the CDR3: TGTGCCAGCAGCTTAGCTGTCAATTACGAGCAGTACTTC.

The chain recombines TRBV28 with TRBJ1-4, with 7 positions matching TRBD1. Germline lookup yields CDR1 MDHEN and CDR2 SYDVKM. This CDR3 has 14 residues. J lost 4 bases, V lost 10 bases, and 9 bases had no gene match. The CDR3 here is CATRDRVLNEKLFF. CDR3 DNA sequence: TGTGCCACCCGGGACAGAGTTCTTAATGAAAAACTGTTTTTT.

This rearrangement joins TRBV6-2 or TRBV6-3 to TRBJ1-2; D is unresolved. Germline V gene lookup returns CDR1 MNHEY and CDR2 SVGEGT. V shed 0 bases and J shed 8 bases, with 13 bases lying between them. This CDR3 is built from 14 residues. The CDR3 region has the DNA TGTGCCAGCAGTTACTCAGGCAGGAGGAGAGGCTACACCTTC. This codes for CASSYSGRRRGYTF.

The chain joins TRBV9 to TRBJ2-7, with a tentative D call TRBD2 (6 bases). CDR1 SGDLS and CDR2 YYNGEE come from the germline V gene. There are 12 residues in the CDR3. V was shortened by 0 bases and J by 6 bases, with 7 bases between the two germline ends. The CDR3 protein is CASSVVEGEQYF. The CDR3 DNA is TGTGCCAGCAGCGTAGTGGAGGGCGAGCAGTACTTC.

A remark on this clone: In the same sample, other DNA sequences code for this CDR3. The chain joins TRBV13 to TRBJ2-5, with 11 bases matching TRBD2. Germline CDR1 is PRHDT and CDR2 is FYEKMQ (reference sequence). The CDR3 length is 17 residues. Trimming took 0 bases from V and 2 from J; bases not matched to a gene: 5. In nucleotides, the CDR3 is TGTGCCAGCAGCTTAGGTCTAGCGGGAGGCCGGCAAGAGACCCAGTACTTC. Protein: CASSLGLAGGRQETQYF.

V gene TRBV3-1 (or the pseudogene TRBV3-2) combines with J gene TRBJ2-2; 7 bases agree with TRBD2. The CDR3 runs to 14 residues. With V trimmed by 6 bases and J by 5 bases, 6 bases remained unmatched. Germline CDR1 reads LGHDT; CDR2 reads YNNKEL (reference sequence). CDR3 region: CASRPTSETGELFF. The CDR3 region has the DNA TGTGCCAGCAGGCCCACTAGCGAGACCGGGGAGCTGTTTTTT.

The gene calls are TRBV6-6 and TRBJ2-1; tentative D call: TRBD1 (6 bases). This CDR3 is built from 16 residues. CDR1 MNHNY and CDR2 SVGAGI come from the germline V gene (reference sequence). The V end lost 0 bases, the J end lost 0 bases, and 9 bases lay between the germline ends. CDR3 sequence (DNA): TGTGCCAGCAGTTACTCAGGACAGACCTCCTACAATGAGCAGTTCTTC. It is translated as CASSYSGQTSYNEQFF.

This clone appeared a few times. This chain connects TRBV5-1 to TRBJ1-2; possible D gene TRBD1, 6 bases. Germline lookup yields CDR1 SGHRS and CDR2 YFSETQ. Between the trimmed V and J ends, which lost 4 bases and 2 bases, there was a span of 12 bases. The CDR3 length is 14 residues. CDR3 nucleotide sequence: TGCGCCAGCAGCGCGACAGGAACCAACTATGGCTACACCTTC. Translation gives CASSATGTNYGYTF.

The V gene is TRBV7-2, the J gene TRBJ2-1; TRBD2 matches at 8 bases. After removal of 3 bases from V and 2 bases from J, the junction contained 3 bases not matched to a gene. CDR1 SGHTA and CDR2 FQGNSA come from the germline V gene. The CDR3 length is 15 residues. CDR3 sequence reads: CASSLGLGAYNEQFF. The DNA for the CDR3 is TGTGCCAGCAGCTTGGGACTAGGAGCCTACAATGAGCAGTTCTTC.

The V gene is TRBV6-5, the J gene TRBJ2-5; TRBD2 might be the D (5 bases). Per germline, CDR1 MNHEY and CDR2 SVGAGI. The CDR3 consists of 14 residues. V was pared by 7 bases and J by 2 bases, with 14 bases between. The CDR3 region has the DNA TGTGCCAGCAACAACGGGATACAACAAGAGACCCAGTACTTC. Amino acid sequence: CASNNGIQQETQYF.

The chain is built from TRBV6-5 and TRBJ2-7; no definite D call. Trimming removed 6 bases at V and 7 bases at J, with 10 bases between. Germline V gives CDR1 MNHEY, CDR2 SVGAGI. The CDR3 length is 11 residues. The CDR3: CASRVVGEQYF. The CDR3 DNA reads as TGTGCCAGCAGGGTTGTCGGGGAGCAGTACTTC.

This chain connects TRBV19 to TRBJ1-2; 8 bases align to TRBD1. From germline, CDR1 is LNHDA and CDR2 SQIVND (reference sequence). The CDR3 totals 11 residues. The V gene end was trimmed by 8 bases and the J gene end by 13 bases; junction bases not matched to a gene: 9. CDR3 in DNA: TGTGCCAGTGGGGACAGGACCACCCTCACCTTC. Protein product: CASGDRTTLTF.

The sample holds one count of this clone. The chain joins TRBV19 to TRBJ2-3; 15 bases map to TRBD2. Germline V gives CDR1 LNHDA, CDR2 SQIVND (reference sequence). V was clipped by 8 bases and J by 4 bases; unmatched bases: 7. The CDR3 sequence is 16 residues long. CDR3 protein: CASARTSGRASDTQYF. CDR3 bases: TGTGCCAGTGCGAGGACTAGCGGGAGGGCCTCAGATACGCAGTATTTT.

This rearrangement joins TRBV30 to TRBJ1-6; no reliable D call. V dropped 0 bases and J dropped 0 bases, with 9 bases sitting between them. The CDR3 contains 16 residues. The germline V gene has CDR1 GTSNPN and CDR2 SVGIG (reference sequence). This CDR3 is CAWSVMASSYNSPLHF. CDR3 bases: TGTGCCTGGAGTGTAATGGCCAGCTCCTATAATTCACCCCTCCACTTT.

The CDR3 DNA reads TGTGCCAGCTCACTAGGGACCGGGACAGGCGTTCAGCATTTT. As protein: CASSLGTGTGVQHF. The gene calls are TRBV18 and TRBJ1-5; TRBD1 aligns across 8 bases. The CDR3 runs to 14 residues. Germline CDR1 KGHSH, CDR2 LQKENI. V was clipped by 4 bases and J by 13 bases; unmatched bases: 12.

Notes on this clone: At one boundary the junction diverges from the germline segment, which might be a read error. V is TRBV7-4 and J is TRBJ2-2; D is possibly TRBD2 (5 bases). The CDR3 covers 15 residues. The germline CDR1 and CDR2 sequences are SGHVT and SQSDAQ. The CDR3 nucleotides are TGTGCCAGCAGCTTAGCCGTACCCCCCGACCGGGGAGCTGTTTTT. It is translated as CASSLAVPPDRGAVF.

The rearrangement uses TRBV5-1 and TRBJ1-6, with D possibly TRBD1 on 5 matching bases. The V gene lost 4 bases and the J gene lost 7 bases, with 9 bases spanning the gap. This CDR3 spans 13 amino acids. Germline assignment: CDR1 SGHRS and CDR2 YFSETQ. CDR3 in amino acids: CASSPGLNSPLHF. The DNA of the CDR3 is TGCGCCAGCAGCCCGGGACTCAATTCACCCCTCCACTTT.